This TCR beta chain stems from a study of cytomegalovirus exposure and HLA in healthy donors. Germline-derived CDR1 and CDR2 are LGHNA and YSLEER. This CDR3 contains 17 residues. The germline V and J ends were trimmed by 0 bases and 3 bases, with 17 bases remaining between them. The PCR used 60 Vbeta and 13 Jbeta primers. Produced via immunoSEQ multiplex PCR; TCRdb's table is partial and in-frame only. Of 150,000 to 200,000 clones in the sample, less than 90% are singletons; the top ten hold around 0.21%. The chain uses TRBV4-3 and TRBJ2-5; D might be TRBD2 (5 bases). Sequenced: PBMCs. This TCR came from a girl under two years old in good health and CMV-seronegative. CDR3 coding DNA: TGCGCCAGCAGCCAAGATTGGTCAGCGGAGGAAGAAGAGACCCAGTACTTC. Translating gives CASSQDWSAEEEETQYF.